This TCR beta chain emerged from a study of cytomegalovirus exposure and HLA in healthy donors. The table lists this clone with a few counts. Its antigen is not identified. The J segment lost 3 bases and the V segment lost 4 bases, leaving 8 bases of the junction unmatched. Germline V gene data show CDR1 as MGHRA and CDR2 as YSYEKL. This CDR3 has 15 amino acids. The primer mix had 60 Vbeta and 13 Jbeta primers. Sequencing used immunoSEQ multiplex PCR; TCRdb keeps in-frame clones, though not all of them. Of 150,000 to 200,000 clones in the sample, 65% to 85% are singletons; the top ten hold approximately 2.5%. Study-level results: In a later analysis, common viral pathogens appeared linked to several of the most significant clusters.

This receptor was identified in a man in his 60s in good health and CMV-seronegative. The V gene is TRBV4-1, the J gene TRBJ1-2; 7 positions match TRBD1. The sample was PBMCs. As DNA, the CDR3 is TGCGCCAGCAGCCTAACAGGGGACGGAGACTATGGCTACACCTTC. It translates to CASSLTGDGDYGYTF.